This T cell receptor (beta chain) was documented in a study of cytomegalovirus exposure and HLA in healthy donors. Study-level findings and limits: The productive fraction for most TCR beta V segments was about 87% or about 30% in an earlier analysis. Excluded: some indistinguishable V segments such as TRBV6-2 and TRBV6-3. Serostatus for CMV was the only available immune exposure information.

PCR involved 60 Vbeta and 13 Jbeta primers. Only in-frame clones appear in the TCRdb table, and some are missing; sequencing was by immunoSEQ multiplex PCR. The data contain some 160,000 clones, 82% of them singletons. This clone was recorded many times. What it binds is unknown. CDR1 and CDR2 from the germline V gene are MGHDK and SYGVNS. The V gene lost 3 bases and the J gene lost 8 bases, with 16 bases spanning the gap. This CDR3 is 14 amino acids long. Nominally healthy donors were sampled, though unrecorded immune exposures were likely. The genes are TRBV25-1 and TRBJ1-2; a possible D gene is TRBD1 (6 bases). Material for sequencing was PBMCs. This clonotype was sampled from a woman in her 50s in good health and CMV-seronegative. In nucleotides, the CDR3 is TGTGCCAGCAGTGATGGATCCGGGGGGCAAGGCTACACCTTC. It yields the protein CASSDGSGGQGYTF.